This TCR beta chain was profiled in a study of T cell responses to AZD1222 COVID-19 vaccine. Findings and limits, study-wide: Among spike-specific TCRs, nearly half reportedly target unmutated variant regions. Repertoires were sampled only after the peak T cell response. After two AZD1222 doses, spike-specific TCR breadth and depth rose versus day 0.

The method was immunoSEQ multiplex PCR; TCRdb's version includes in-frame clones alone and lacks a portion of them. This table has 130,000 to 150,000 clones, 82% appearing once. Trimming took 0 bases from V and 7 from J; bases not matched to a gene: 8. This CDR3 contains 15 residues. CDR1 is SGHNT, CDR2 YYREEE, per germline (reference sequence). Remarks on this clone: Antigen specificity is unknown.

The V gene is TRBV5-4, the J gene TRBJ2-7, with 9 bases fitting TRBD2. Sequencing used peripheral blood, obtained on day 0 of MenACWY control vaccination. This clonotype originated in an adult in good health. CDR3 sequence: CASSLGGGAPKEQYF. The DNA for the CDR3 is TGTGCCAGCAGCTTGGGCGGGGGGGCCCCTAAAGAGCAGTACTTC.